This T cell receptor beta chain was captured in a study of Ad26.COV2.S vaccination and SARS-CoV-2 variants. Broader study findings: The study found higher spike-specific TCR breadth in vaccine than placebo recipients. Non-spike TCR breadth did not differ much between vaccine and placebo recipients. Substantial post-vaccination breadth of spike-specific CD8+ and CD4+ T cell responses was reported. In TCR breadth and depth analyses, total T cell responses may have been underestimated.

This CDR3 is built from 18 residues. Trimming stripped 0 bases from V and 0 bases from J, with 16 bases between. Germline CDR1 SGHRS, CDR2 YFSETQ. Worth noting for this clone: Its specificity is unknown.

The assay was immunoSEQ multiplex PCR, and TCRdb's table has in-frame clones only and misses some. Altogether around 140,000 clones are present, 80% to 90% being singletons, with the ten largest covering 5%. The sequence was obtained from a human donor who had recovered from COVID-19. J is TRBJ1-5 and V is TRBV5-1; the D gene is possibly TRBD1 (6 bases). The sample was peripheral blood, taken after recovery from COVID-19. CDR3 in amino acids: CASSLEDRKDLSNQPQHF. CDR3 nucleotides: TGCGCCAGCAGCTTGGAGGACAGAAAGGACCTTAGCAATCAGCCCCAGCATTTT.